Following are 19 T cell receptor beta chains from one sample sequenced in a study of blood T cell repertoires in COVID-19. Clones were read by immunoSEQ multiplex PCR, and TCRdb kept only the in-frame ones, dropping some. Found here are about 140,000 clones, 80% of them singletons; the top ten hold roughly 3.6%. Sequences were obtained from peripheral blood. Receptors were obtained from a man aged 70-80 years who had recovered from COVID-19.

The V call is TRBV9, the J call TRBJ2-1; D might be TRBD1 (5 bases). Germline CDR1 reads SGDLS; CDR2 reads YYNGEE. The V gene lost 0 bases and the J gene lost 8 bases, with 12 bases spanning the gap. This CDR3 contains 14 residues. CDR3 nucleotides: TGTGCCAGCAGCGTAGACGGGCAGGGCGATGAGCAGTTCTTC. As protein: CASSVDGQGDEQFF.

Details on this clone: At the DNA level, this CDR3 is encoded by other sequences in the same sample as well. This rearrangement joins TRBV5-1 to TRBJ2-3; tentative D call: TRBD2 (6 bases). There are 13 residues in the CDR3. Germline V gene data show CDR1 as SGHRS and CDR2 as YFSETQ. Trimming took off 4 bases at V and 4 bases at J, with 10 bases between the two ends. The CDR3 here is CASSPGGADTQYF. The CDR3 DNA reads TGCGCCAGCAGCCCGGGCGGGGCAGATACGCAGTATTTT.

The V gene is TRBV10-3, the J gene TRBJ2-3; 13 bases fit TRBD2. This CDR3 contains 20 residues. The V gene end was trimmed by 2 bases and the J gene end by 3 bases; junction bases not matched to a gene: 14. Looked up from germline, CDR1 is ENHRY and CDR2 is SYGVKD. CDR3 DNA sequence: TGTGCCATCAGTGAGCTACGGACTAGCGGGAGACTAAGTAGGACAGATACGCAGTATTTT. Protein: CAISELRTSGRLSRTDTQYF.

Note on this clone: This sample also contains other DNA sequences that code for the same CDR3. V is TRBV7-8 and J is TRBJ1-1; TRBD1 agrees at 8 bases. The CDR3 is 15 amino acids. Germline lookup yields CDR1 SGHVS and CDR2 FQNEAQ. The junction had 4 bases not matched to a gene; V was cut back by 0 bases and J by 4 bases. In DNA form, the CDR3 reads TGTGCCAGCAGCTTAGCTCAGGGGGCAATCACTGAAGCTTTCTTT. Protein sequence: CASSLAQGAITEAFF.

The gene calls are TRBV7-9 and TRBJ1-2; 8 bases match TRBD1. The length of the CDR3 is 14 residues. The germline V gene has CDR1 SEHNR and CDR2 FQNEAQ (reference sequence). Unmatched junction bases numbered 6, after V lost 5 bases and J lost 4 bases. The CDR3 region has the DNA TGTGCCAGCAGCGACGCCGGGACAGGCTATGGCTACACCTTC. Amino acid sequence: CASSDAGTGYGYTF. Drawing the rest from reference TRBV7-9 and TRBJ1-2, the complete variable domain is DTGVSQNPRHKITKRGQNVTFRCDPISEHNRLYWYRQTLGQGPEFLTYFQNEAQLEKSRLLSDRFSAERPKGSFSTLEIQRTEQGDSAMYLCASSDAGTGYGYTFGSGTRLTVV.

This rearrangement joins TRBV7-8 to TRBJ2-2; no firm D call. This CDR3 is 15 amino acids long. Trimming removed 5 bases from V and 6 bases from J, with 16 bases in between. Germline V gene sequence: CDR1 SGHVS, CDR2 FQNEAQ. CDR3 coding DNA: TGTGCCAGCAGCGGCGGTTTGAGGATCGCCGGGGAGCTGTTTTTT. It specifies CASSGGLRIAGELFF.

This rearrangement joins TRBV25-1 to TRBJ1-1, with TRBD1 as a possible D gene (6 bases). V was pared by 5 bases and J by 5 bases, with 12 bases between. In germline, CDR1 is MGHDK, CDR2 SYGVNS. The length of the CDR3 is 13 residues. The CDR3 nucleotides read TGTGCCAGCAGTCGGGGGGCAGAAACTGAAGCTTTCTTT. Its translation is CASSRGAETEAFF.

This clone was detected a few times. J is TRBJ1-1 and V is TRBV6-4; 8 bases agree with TRBD1. CDR3 length equals 16 residues. V lost 6 bases and J lost 6; bases outside the gene matches: 15. Germline-derived CDR1 and CDR2 are MRHNA and SNTAGT. CDR3 DNA sequence: TGTGCCAGCAGCGACCGGGACAGGAGTCCTCGCCCTGAAGCTTTCTTT. Protein sequence: CASSDRDRSPRPEAFF.

This chain uses TRBV20-1 with TRBJ2-5, with D perhaps matching TRBD1 (5 bases). This CDR3 is 11 amino acids long. V shed 6 bases and J shed 5 bases, with 10 bases lying between them. Germline V gene sequence: CDR1 DFQATT, CDR2 SNEGSKA (reference sequence). CDR3 nucleotides: TGCAGTGCAGGGGCAGGGGAGACCCAGTACTTC. Encoded protein: CSAGAGETQYF.

The V and J genes are TRBV5-1 and TRBJ2-1, with 11 positions matching TRBD2. CDR3 length: 16 amino acids. Per germline, CDR1 SGHRS and CDR2 YFSETQ. V lost 1 base and J lost 8; bases outside the gene matches: 8. The CDR3 sequence: CASSLLTSGTVDEQFF. The CDR3, as DNA: TGCGCCAGCAGCTTGCTGACTAGCGGGACCGTGGATGAGCAGTTCTTC.

The chain combines TRBV7-8 with TRBJ1-5; TRBD1 might be the D (5 bases). V was cut by 0 bases and J by 4 bases, with 13 bases left in between. CDR1 SGHVS and CDR2 FQNEAQ come from the germline V gene. CDR3 length: 16 residues. The CDR3 loop reads CASSLAGGGWNQPQHF. The CDR3 coding sequence is TGTGCCAGCAGCTTAGCGGGGGGTGGGTGGAATCAGCCCCAGCATTTT. Based on the CDR3 plus reference TRBV7-8 and TRBJ1-5, the full variable domain is GAGVSQSPRYKVAKRGQDVALRCDPISGHVSLFWYQQALGQGPEFLTYFQNEAQLDKSGLPSDRFFAERPEGSVSTLKIQRTQQEDSAVYLCASSLAGGGWNQPQHFGDGTRLSIL.

This chain uses TRBV28 with TRBJ2-5, with 8 bases matching TRBD1. Trimming cost V 4 bases and J 5 bases; bases outside gene matches: 18. Germline values: CDR1 MDHEN, CDR2 SYDVKM. This CDR3 has 18 amino acids. The CDR3, as DNA: TGTGCCAGCAGTTCAACGACAGGGGCAAGCTTGGGCGGGGAGACCCAGTACTTC. Protein sequence: CASSSTTGASLGGETQYF. The whole variable domain, remainder taken from reference TRBV28 and TRBJ2-5, is DVKVTQSSRYLVKRTGEKVFLECVQDMDHENMFWYRQDPGLGLRLIYFSYDVKMKEKGDIPEGYSVSREKKERFSLILESASTNQTSMYLCASSSTTGASLGGETQYFGPGTRLLVL.

The rearrangement uses TRBV3-1 (or the pseudogene TRBV3-2) and TRBJ2-2; possibly TRBD2 for D (6 bases). Germline V gene lookup returns CDR1 LGHDT and CDR2 YNNKEL (reference sequence). CDR3 size: 17 residues. The V end was cut by 4 bases, the J end by 2 bases, with 17 bases between. The CDR3 DNA is TGTGCCAGCAGCCGCACGGGAGTCCCTTCCAACACCGGGGAGCTGTTTTTT. Translated, it gives CASSRTGVPSNTGELFF.

J is TRBJ2-5 and V is TRBV7-8, with 11 bases lining up with TRBD2. The V segment lost 5 bases and the J segment 9 bases; nucleotides outside the gene matches: 17. Germline V gene lookup returns CDR1 SGHVS and CDR2 FQNEAQ. CDR3 length: 17 amino acids. This chain's CDR3 is CASSLKLAGVGARAQYF. For the CDR3, the DNA is TGTGCCAGCAGCCTAAAACTAGCGGGAGTGGGTGCCCGGGCCCAGTACTTC.

The table lists this clone with a few counts. The chain carries TRBV11-2 and TRBJ2-7; 14 bases fit TRBD2. This CDR3 spans 15 amino acids. Germline lookup yields CDR1 SGHAT and CDR2 FQNNGV. Trimming took 6 bases from V and 3 from J; bases not matched to a gene: 4. Here the CDR3 reads CASSGLAGGLYEQYF. The CDR3 DNA is TGTGCCAGCAGTGGACTAGCGGGGGGTCTCTACGAGCAGTACTTC.

The table lists this clone with a few counts. V gene TRBV5-1 combines with J gene TRBJ2-4; 7 bases map to TRBD1. Trimming took 8 bases from V and 3 from J; bases not matched to a gene: 11. Germline CDR1 reads SGHRS; CDR2 reads YFSETQ. The CDR3 loop spans 15 amino acids. Here the CDR3 reads CASNPTGVGKNIQYF. In DNA form, the CDR3 reads TGCGCCAGTAATCCCACAGGGGTCGGCAAAAACATTCAGTACTTC.

The J gene is TRBJ2-7, the V gene TRBV7-6; D is perhaps TRBD2 (5 bases). Germline assignment: CDR1 SGHVS and CDR2 FNYEAQ. This CDR3 spans 18 amino acids. Trimming pared 5 bases from V and 3 bases from J, leaving 26 bases between. The CDR3, as DNA: TGTGCCAGCAGCCCACCTACCGATAAAGCCGGGATCAACTACGAGCAGTACTTC. The encoded protein is CASSPPTDKAGINYEQYF.

The J gene is TRBJ2-5, the V gene TRBV19; D gene uncertain. With 5 bases removed from V and 0 bases from J, the gap between germline ends came to 7 bases. The CDR3 spans 13 residues. Germline V gene lookup returns CDR1 LNHDA and CDR2 SQIVND (reference sequence). The CDR3 reads CASSPDYQETQYF. CDR3 nucleotide sequence: TGTGCCAGTAGTCCTGACTACCAAGAGACCCAGTACTTC.

The table lists this clone with a few counts. The genes are TRBV5-1 and TRBJ2-7; TRBD1 is a possible D gene (6 bases). Germline CDR1 and CDR2: SGHRS and YFSETQ. The CDR3 totals 14 residues. Trimming took off 0 bases at V and 7 bases at J, with 14 bases between the two ends. The CDR3 sequence is CASSLVGQQMEQYF. Written as DNA, the CDR3 is TGCGCCAGCAGCTTGGTTGGACAGCAGATGGAGCAGTACTTC. Supplemented by reference TRBV5-1 and TRBJ2-7, the full variable domain reads KAGVTQTPRYLIKTRGQQVTLSCSPISGHRSVSWYQQTPGQGLQFLFEYFSETQRNKGNFPGRFSGRQFSNSRSEMNVSTLELGDSALYLCASSLVGQQMEQYFGPGTRLTVT.